This T cell receptor (beta chain) was identified in a study of spatial heterogeneity in lung cancer. Study conclusions and caveats: Compared with follow-up, resection was when ubiquitous expanded tumor TCRs appeared in blood more.

A unique molecular identifier was carried by every single TCR cDNA molecule. A single record per CDR3 protein comes from TCRdb applying MiXCR to the 5' RACE reads. The repertoire holds 90,000 to 95,000 distinct CDR3 sequences, with more than 10% as singletons. The germline V gene has CDR1 SGHTA and CDR2 FQGNSA. This CDR3 contains 13 residues. Trimming took 5 bases from V and 13 from J, leaving 20 bases between them. Time point specified: sample taken at primary tumor resection. Researchers sequenced whole RNA taken from tumor, nontumor lung or frozen PBMC without sorting. Comment on this clonotype: Its target is unknown.

Here the sequenced sample was PBMCs, taken at surgery. The rearrangement uses TRBV7-2 and TRBJ1-2, with D tentatively TRBD1 (5 bases). The source is a male donor with early-stage non-small cell lung cancer. The CDR3 coding sequence is TGTGCCAGCAGCCTCCCGGGCTGGGGCGCTGCCACCTTC. Its protein product is CASSLPGWGAATF.